This T cell receptor beta chain was obtained from a study of control samples from healthy donors and cancer patients. The CDR3 loop spans 14 amino acids. The ends lost 5 bases at V and 7 bases at J; junction bases unmatched: 5. CDR1 is SGHTA and CDR2 is FQGNSA in the germline V gene. The method was immunoSEQ multiplex PCR; TCRdb's version includes in-frame clones alone and lacks a portion of them. The sample shows 200,000 to 250,000 clones, roughly 94% of them seen only once. The V call is TRBV7-2, the J call TRBJ1-6, with 7 bases aligning to TRBD1. Sequenced: blood. This clonotype originated in a man aged 45-65 years in good health. The CDR3 DNA sequence: TGTGCCAGCAGCCCGGGACAGTACAATTCACCCCTCCACTTT. Encoded protein: CASSPGQYNSPLHF.